Below are 18 T cell receptor beta chains sequenced from a single sample in a study of T cells after posttransplantation cyclophosphamide. Measured with immunoSEQ multiplex PCR; TCRdb has only the in-frame clones, and not every one. The sample includes around 2,000 clones, approximately 71% of them seen just once. Cyclophosphamide on days +3 and +4 followed busulfan-fludarabine conditioning and a marrow graft. The specimen comprised PBMCs, sampled after allogeneic stem cell transplant with posttransplant cyclophosphamide. These receptors came from a male patient aged 55 to 70 who received an allogeneic stem cell transplant from a related donor and was CMV-positive. A subset of T cells may come from the graft donor.

The chain has TRBV27 and TRBJ2-6, with 7 bases lining up with TRBD1. Trimming removed 8 bases from V and 4 bases from J; junction bases left unmatched: 11. This CDR3 comprises 16 residues. The germline V gene has CDR1 MNHEY and CDR2 SMNVEV (reference sequence). The CDR3 loop reads CASHRGEALGANVLTF. The CDR3 DNA sequence: TGTGCCAGCCACAGGGGCGAGGCGTTAGGGGCCAACGTCCTGACTTTC.

This chain joins TRBV29-1 and TRBJ2-7; D is possibly TRBD1 (6 bases). This CDR3 contains 14 residues. Trimming removed 4 bases from V and 1 base from J, with 14 bases in between. CDR1 and CDR2 (germline): SQVTM, ANQGSEA. CDR3 nucleotide sequence: TGCAGCGTTGTTGGGACACAAACTTCCTACGAGCAGTACTTC. Protein sequence: CSVVGTQTSYEQYF.

J is TRBJ2-4 and V is TRBV29-1; 15 positions match TRBD2. Germline V gene sequence: CDR1 SQVTM, CDR2 ANQGSEA. After removal of 4 bases from V and 8 bases from J, the junction contained 3 bases not matched to a gene. This CDR3 comprises 14 residues. The DNA of the CDR3 is TGCAGCGTTGGGACTAGCGGGAGGGGGGACATTCAGTACTTC. Its protein is CSVGTSGRGDIQYF.

The CDR3 here is CATSRDSSGNTIYF. The CDR3 DNA follows: TGTGCCACCAGCAGAGATTCGTCTGGAAACACCATATATTTT. The chain has TRBV15 and TRBJ1-3; D is unclear. CDR3 length: 14 amino acids. The germline V gene has CDR1 LNHNV and CDR2 YYDKDF (reference sequence). The V end lost 0 bases, the J end lost 1 base, and 4 bases lay between the germline ends.

The chain employs TRBV10-2 and TRBJ2-5; TRBD2 matches 9 bases. V lost 8 bases and J lost 4; bases outside the gene matches: 8. The CDR3 is made up of 14 amino acids. Germline-derived CDR1 and CDR2 are WSHSY and SAAADI. Written as DNA, the CDR3 is TGCGCCAGCTCTTCCGCTAGCGGGGTAGAGACCCAGTACTTC. Its protein is CASSSASGVETQYF.

In its sample, this clone was seen a few times. The chain couples TRBV4-3 to TRBJ2-3; tentatively, D is TRBD1 (5 bases). With 3 bases removed from V and 4 bases from J, the gap between germline ends came to 20 bases. The germline V gene has CDR1 LGHNA and CDR2 YSLEER. This CDR3 has 17 residues. The DNA for the CDR3 is TGCGCCAGCAGCCACTCCATACTGGGGCGAACAGCAGATACGCAGTATTTT. As protein: CASSHSILGRTADTQYF.

This chain joins TRBV27 and TRBJ1-3; D is possibly TRBD1 (6 bases). Trimming took 6 bases from V and 0 from J, leaving 21 bases between them. The germline CDR1 and CDR2 sequences are MNHEY and SMNVEV (reference sequence). CDR3 size: 18 residues. The CDR3 here is CASSSFLGGTTSGNTIYF. The CDR3 coding sequence is TGTGCCAGCAGCTCCTTTCTCGGGGGGACAACCTCTGGAAACACCATATATTTT.

Only one count was recorded for this clone. The V and J genes are TRBV13 and TRBJ2-5, with 8 nucleotides matching TRBD2. Germline assignment: CDR1 PRHDT and CDR2 FYEKMQ (reference sequence). This CDR3 has 14 amino acids. V was clipped by 2 bases and J by 3 bases; unmatched bases: 2. CDR3 residues: CASSLTGGEETQYF. The CDR3 DNA follows: TGTGCCAGCAGCTTAACGGGAGGGGAAGAGACCCAGTACTTC.

For the CDR3, the DNA is TGCGCCAGCAGCTCGCCCGGTGACTCCGGCGGAACAGATACGCAGTATTTT. As protein: CASSSPGDSGGTDTQYF. The V call is TRBV5-1, the J call TRBJ2-3; no clear D. V was trimmed by 3 bases and J by 3 bases, leaving 20 bases between them. The germline V gene encodes CDR1 SGHRS and CDR2 YFSETQ. The CDR3 totals 17 residues.

This clone was recorded a few times. The rearrangement joins TRBV19 to TRBJ2-7; D gene ambiguous. Germline-derived CDR1 and CDR2 are LNHDA and SQIVND (reference sequence). V was shortened by 5 bases and J by 1 base, with 18 bases between the two germline ends. The CDR3 spans 16 residues. In DNA, the CDR3 is TGTGCCAGTAGTGTGCGGTGGGTTCAACCTTCCTACGAGCAGTACTTC. Translation: CASSVRWVQPSYEQYF. The full variable domain, its missing parts supplied by reference TRBV19 and TRBJ2-7, is DGGITQSPKYLFRKEGQNVTLSCEQNLNHDAMYWYRQDPGQGLRLIYYSQIVNDFQKGDIAEGYSVSREKKESFPLTVTSAQKNPTAFYLCASSVRWVQPSYEQYFGPGTRLTVT.

This rearrangement joins TRBV4-1 to TRBJ1-6; D uncertain. V was trimmed by 1 base and J by 4 bases, leaving 14 bases between them. This CDR3 contains 17 residues. CDR1 is MGHRA, CDR2 YSYEKL, per germline. DNA of the CDR3: TGCGCCAGCAGCCAAGCTCCTCGGACGGGATATAATTCACCCCTCCACTTT. Translating it yields CASSQAPRTGYNSPLHF.

The chain employs TRBV5-6 and TRBJ2-3; 7 nucleotides match TRBD2. After removal of 4 bases from V and 5 bases from J, the junction contained 10 bases not matched to a gene. CDR3 length: 15 residues. The germline CDR1 and CDR2 sequences are SGHDT and YYEEEE. Here the CDR3 reads CASSRWGGLGDTQYF. The CDR3 DNA reads TGTGCCAGCAGCAGGTGGGGGGGGTTGGGAGATACGCAGTATTTT.

This chain joins TRBV7-9 and TRBJ1-6; D is unclear. V gave up 5 bases and J gave up 0 bases, with 17 bases separating them. The CDR3 is 18 amino acids. The germline CDR1 and CDR2 sequences are SEHNR and FQNEAQ (reference sequence). The CDR3 sequence: CASSVDSFSSSYNSPLHF. The DNA of the CDR3 is TGTGCCAGCAGCGTCGATTCTTTCTCGAGCTCCTATAATTCACCCCTCCACTTT.

The chain links TRBV19 to TRBJ2-3, with no clear D. Germline CDR1 LNHDA, CDR2 SQIVND (reference sequence). This CDR3 is 14 amino acids long. Trimming removed 3 bases from V and 0 bases from J, with 7 bases in between. CDR3 nucleotides: TGTGCCAGTAGTATGACTCTTAGCACAGATACGCAGTATTTT. Protein: CASSMTLSTDTQYF.

This chain joins TRBV7-8 and TRBJ2-1; no clear D. CDR1 SGHVS and CDR2 FQNEAQ come from the germline V gene. The V end lost 6 bases, the J end lost 3 bases, and 3 bases lay between the germline ends. This CDR3 region has 11 residues. CDR3 nucleotide sequence: TGTGCCAGCAGGCGCTACAATGAGCAGTTCTTC. This codes for CASRRYNEQFF.

V gene TRBV11-2 combines with J gene TRBJ1-1, with TRBD1 identical over 9 bases. The V and J ends lost 5 bases and 1 base, in that order; junction bases with no gene match: 8. Germline lookup yields CDR1 SGHAT and CDR2 FQNNGV. The CDR3 sequence is 16 residues long. CDR3 residues: CASSPRTGDRNTEAFF. CDR3 in DNA: TGTGCCAGCAGCCCGAGGACAGGGGACAGGAACACTGAAGCTTTCTTT.

This chain links TRBV5-1 with TRBJ2-5, with 7 bases fitting TRBD1. The junction had 2 bases not matched to a gene; V was cut back by 1 base and J by 2 bases. The CDR3 sequence is 14 residues long. CDR1 and CDR2 from the germline V gene are SGHRS and YFSETQ. DNA for the CDR3: TGCGCCAGCAGCTTGACAGGGGCGCAAGAGACCCAGTACTTC. This sequence encodes CASSLTGAQETQYF.

This chain joins TRBV4-2 and TRBJ1-2; maybe TRBD1 (6 bases). V lost 0 bases and J 6 bases, leaving 8 bases between the germline ends. From germline, CDR1 is LGHNA and CDR2 YNFKEQ. CDR3 length: 13 amino acids. CDR3: CASSQDRGDGYTF. The CDR3 DNA is TGTGCCAGCAGCCAAGACAGGGGAGATGGCTACACCTTC.